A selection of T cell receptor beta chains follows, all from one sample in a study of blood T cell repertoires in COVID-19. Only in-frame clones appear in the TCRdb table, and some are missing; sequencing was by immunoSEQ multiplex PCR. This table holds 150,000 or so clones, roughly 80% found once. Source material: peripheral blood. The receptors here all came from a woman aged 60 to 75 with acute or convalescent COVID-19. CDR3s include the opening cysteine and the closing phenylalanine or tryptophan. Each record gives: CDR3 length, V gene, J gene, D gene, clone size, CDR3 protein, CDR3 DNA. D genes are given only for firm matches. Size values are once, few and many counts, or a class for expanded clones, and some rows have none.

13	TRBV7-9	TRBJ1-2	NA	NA	CASSLEGRYGYTF	TGTGCCAGCAGCTTAGAAGGCAGGTATGGCTACACCTTC
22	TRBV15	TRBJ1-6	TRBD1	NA	CATSRASRLARTGGNYNSPLHF	TGTGCCACCAGCAGAGCGTCGCGCTTAGCCCGGACAGGGGGAAACTATAATTCACCCCTCCACTTT
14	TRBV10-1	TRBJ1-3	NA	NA	CASSVLRTGNTIYF	TGCGCCAGCAGTGTTTTGAGGACTGGAAACACCATATATTTT
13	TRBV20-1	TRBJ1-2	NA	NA	CSASSGDNYGYTF	TGCAGTGCTAGTTCCGGGGATAACTATGGCTACACCTTC
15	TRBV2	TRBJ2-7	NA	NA	CASSPLTARGHEQYF	TGTGCCAGCAGCCCCCTGACCGCCCGAGGCCACGAGCAGTACTTC
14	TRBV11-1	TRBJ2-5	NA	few	CASSLAGVLETQYF	TGTGCCAGCAGCTTAGCGGGCGTCCTGGAGACCCAGTACTTC
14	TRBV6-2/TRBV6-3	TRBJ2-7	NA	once	CASSTLVVSYEQYF	TGTGCCAGCAGTACTCTAGTGGTCTCCTACGAGCAGTACTTC
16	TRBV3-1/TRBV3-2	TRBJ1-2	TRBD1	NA	CASSQEMPDRAGGYTF	TGTGCCAGCAGCCAAGAAATGCCCGACAGGGCTGGGGGCTACACCTTC
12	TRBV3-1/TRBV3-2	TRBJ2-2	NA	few	CASSQRTGELFF	TGTGCCAGCAGCCAGCGGACCGGGGAGCTGTTTTTT
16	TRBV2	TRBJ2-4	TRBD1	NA	CASSGSGDSSKNIQYF	TGTGCCAGCAGCGGATCCGGGGACAGTTCCAAAAACATTCAGTACTTC
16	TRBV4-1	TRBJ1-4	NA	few	CASSQDPIGGGEKLFF	TGCGCCAGCAGCCAAGACCCCATTGGGGGGGGTGAAAAACTGTTTTTT
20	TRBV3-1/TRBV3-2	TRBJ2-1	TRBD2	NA	CASSQDEWIRAGGFPNEQFF	TGTGCCAGCAGCCAAGATGAATGGATACGTGCGGGAGGCTTTCCCAATGAGCAGTTCTTC
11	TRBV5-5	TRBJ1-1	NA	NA	CASVLAVEAFF	TGTGCCAGCGTCCTGGCCGTAGAAGCTTTCTTT
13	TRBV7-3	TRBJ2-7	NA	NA	CASSLSGSTGFYF	TGTGCCAGCAGCTTAAGCGGGTCTACGGGATTTTACTTC
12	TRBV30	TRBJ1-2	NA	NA	CAWSVVGSGYTF	TGTGCCTGGAGTGTAGTGGGGAGCGGCTACACCTTC
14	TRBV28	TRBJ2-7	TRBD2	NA	CASRTGGTPYEQYF	TGTGCCAGCAGAACGGGGGGAACCCCCTACGAGCAGTACTTC
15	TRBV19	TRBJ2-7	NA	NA	CASSIVGGAHYEQYF	TGTGCCAGTAGTATTGTTGGCGGGGCCCACTACGAGCAGTACTTC
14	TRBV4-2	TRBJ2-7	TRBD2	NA	CASSPRTGGYEQYF	TGTGCCAGCAGCCCCCGGACGGGAGGCTACGAGCAGTACTTC
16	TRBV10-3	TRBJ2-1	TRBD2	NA	CAISESGGLFYNEQFF	TGTGCCATCAGTGAGAGCGGGGGACTTTTTTACAATGAGCAGTTCTTC
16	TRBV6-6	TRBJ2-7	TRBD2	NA	CASSYSLKREGYEQYF	TGTGCCAGCAGTTACTCGTTGAAGCGGGAAGGCTACGAGCAGTACTTC
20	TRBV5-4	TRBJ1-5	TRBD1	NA	CASSLGSGTGKDYLSQPQHF	TGTGCCAGCAGCTTGGGGTCGGGGACAGGGAAGGATTATCTAAGTCAGCCCCAGCATTTT
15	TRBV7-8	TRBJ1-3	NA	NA	CASSPLGRGGNTIYF	TGTGCCAGCAGCCCTTTGGGTCGCGGTGGAAACACCATATATTTT
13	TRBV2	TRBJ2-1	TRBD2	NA	CASTTSGKNEQFF	TGTGCCAGCACAACTAGCGGCAAAAATGAGCAGTTCTTC
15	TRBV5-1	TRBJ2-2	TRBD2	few	CASSFFTSGTGELFF	TGCGCCAGCAGCTTTTTCACTAGCGGGACCGGGGAGCTGTTTTTT
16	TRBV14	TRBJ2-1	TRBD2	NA	CASSQKPSGKANEQFF	TGTGCCAGCAGCCAAAAACCTAGCGGGAAGGCCAATGAGCAGTTCTTC
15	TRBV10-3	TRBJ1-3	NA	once	CAIAEGGVGGNTIYF	TGTGCCATCGCGGAGGGGGGGGTAGGAGGAAACACCATATATTTT
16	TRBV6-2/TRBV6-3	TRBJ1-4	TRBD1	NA	CASSYSTEGTGRKLFF	TGTGCCAGCAGTTACTCGACAGAGGGGACAGGCCGAAAACTGTTTTTT
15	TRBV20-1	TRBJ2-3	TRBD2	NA	CSASQGSGRADTQYF	TGCAGTGCTAGTCAGGGTAGCGGGAGGGCCGATACGCAGTATTTT
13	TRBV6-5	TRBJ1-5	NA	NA	CATRTASNQPQHF	TGTGCCACCCGAACAGCTAGCAATCAGCCCCAGCATTTT
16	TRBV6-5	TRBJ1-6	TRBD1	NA	CASSSRTGLDNSPLHF	TGTGCCAGCAGTTCTAGGACAGGGTTGGATAATTCACCCCTCCACTTT
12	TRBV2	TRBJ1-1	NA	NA	CASSVSSLEAFF	TGTGCCAGCAGTGTGTCCTCCTTAGAAGCTTTCTTT
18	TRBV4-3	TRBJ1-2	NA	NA	CASSQDWGGGAINYGYTF	TGCGCCAGCAGCCAAGATTGGGGTGGTGGGGCCATTAACTATGGCTACACCTTC
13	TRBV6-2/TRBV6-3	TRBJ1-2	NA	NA	CASSSTPNYGYTF	TGTGCCAGCAGTTCGACACCAAACTATGGCTACACCTTC
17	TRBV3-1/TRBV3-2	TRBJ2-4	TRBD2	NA	CASSQDGTSGTKNIQYF	TGTGCCAGCAGCCAAGATGGGACTAGCGGAACCAAAAACATTCAGTACTTC
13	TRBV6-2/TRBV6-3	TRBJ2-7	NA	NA	CASSYTRDVEQYF	TGTGCCAGCAGTTATACCAGGGATGTAGAGCAGTACTTC
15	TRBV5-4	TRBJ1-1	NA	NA	CASSLGGVGRTEAFF	TGTGCCAGCAGCCTGGGTGGCGTTGGGCGCACTGAAGCTTTCTTT
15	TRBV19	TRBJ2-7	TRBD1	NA	CASSIVGTASYEQYF	TGTGCCAGTAGTATAGTTGGGACAGCCTCCTACGAGCAGTACTTC
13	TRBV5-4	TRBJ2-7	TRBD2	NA	CASSSSGSRVQYF	TGTGCCAGCAGCTCTAGCGGGAGTCGCGTGCAGTACTTC
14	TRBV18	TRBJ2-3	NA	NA	CASSPATSTDTQYF	TGTGCCAGCTCCCCGGCGACTAGCACAGATACGCAGTATTTT
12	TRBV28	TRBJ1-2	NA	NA	CASSLKGYGYTF	TGTGCCAGCAGTTTAAAGGGGTATGGCTACACCTTC
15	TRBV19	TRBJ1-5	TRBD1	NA	CASSVSGTGNQPQHF	TGTGCCAGTAGTGTTTCCGGGACAGGTAATCAGCCCCAGCATTTT
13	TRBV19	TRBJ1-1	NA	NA	CASSLDTLAEAFF	TGTGCCAGTAGCCTGGACACCCTGGCGGAAGCTTTCTTT
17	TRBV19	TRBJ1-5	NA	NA	CASTELGGSYSNQPQHF	TGTGCCAGTACCGAGCTAGGAGGTTCTTATAGCAATCAGCCCCAGCATTTT
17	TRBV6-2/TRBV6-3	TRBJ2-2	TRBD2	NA	CASSYYITSGRPGELFF	TGTGCCAGCAGTTACTATATCACTAGCGGGAGACCCGGGGAGCTGTTTTTT
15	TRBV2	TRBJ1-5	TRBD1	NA	CASRAWDSQLDPQHF	TGTGCCAGCAGGGCCTGGGACAGCCAGTTGGATCCCCAGCATTTT
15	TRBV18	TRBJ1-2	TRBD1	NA	CASSPRGRLDYGYTF	TGTGCCAGCTCACCGAGGGGGCGCTTGGACTATGGCTACACCTTC
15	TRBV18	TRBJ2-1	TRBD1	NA	CASSPGQETYNEQFF	TGTGCCAGCTCACCCGGACAGGAGACCTACAATGAGCAGTTCTTC
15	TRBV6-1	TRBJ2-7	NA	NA	CASSDHWRALYEQYF	TGTGCCAGCAGTGATCATTGGAGGGCCCTCTACGAGCAGTACTTC
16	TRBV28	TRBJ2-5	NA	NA	CASSLLGGGNQETQYF	TGTGCCAGCAGTTTATTAGGGGGAGGGAACCAAGAGACCCAGTACTTC
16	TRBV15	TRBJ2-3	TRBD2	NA	CATSRLGLAETDTQYF	TGTGCCACCAGCAGACTGGGACTAGCGGAAACAGATACGCAGTATTTT
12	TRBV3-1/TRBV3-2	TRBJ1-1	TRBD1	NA	CASRGQGPQAFF	TGTGCCAGCAGAGGACAGGGTCCTCAAGCTTTCTTT
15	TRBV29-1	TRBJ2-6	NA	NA	CSVRGGGSGANVLTF	TGCAGCGTCCGAGGGGGGGGCTCTGGGGCCAACGTCCTGACTTTC
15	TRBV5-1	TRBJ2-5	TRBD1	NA	CASSGPGQGRETQYF	TGCGCCAGCAGCGGCCCGGGACAGGGGCGGGAGACCCAGTACTTC
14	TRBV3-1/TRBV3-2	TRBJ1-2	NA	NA	CASSQEGRARGYTF	TGTGCCAGCAGCCAAGAGGGCAGGGCCAGGGGCTACACCTTC
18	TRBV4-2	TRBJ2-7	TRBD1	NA	CASSQDNPGTGVSYEQYF	TGTGCCAGCAGCCAGGACAATCCCGGGACAGGGGTCTCCTACGAGCAGTACTTC
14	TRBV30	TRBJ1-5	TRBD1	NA	CAWSRGQGVQPQHF	TGTGCCTGGAGTAGGGGACAGGGGGTCCAGCCCCAGCATTTT
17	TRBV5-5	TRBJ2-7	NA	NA	CASSSSQRRGGSYEQYF	TGTGCCAGCAGCTCCTCCCAGCGCCGAGGGGGATCCTACGAGCAGTACTTC